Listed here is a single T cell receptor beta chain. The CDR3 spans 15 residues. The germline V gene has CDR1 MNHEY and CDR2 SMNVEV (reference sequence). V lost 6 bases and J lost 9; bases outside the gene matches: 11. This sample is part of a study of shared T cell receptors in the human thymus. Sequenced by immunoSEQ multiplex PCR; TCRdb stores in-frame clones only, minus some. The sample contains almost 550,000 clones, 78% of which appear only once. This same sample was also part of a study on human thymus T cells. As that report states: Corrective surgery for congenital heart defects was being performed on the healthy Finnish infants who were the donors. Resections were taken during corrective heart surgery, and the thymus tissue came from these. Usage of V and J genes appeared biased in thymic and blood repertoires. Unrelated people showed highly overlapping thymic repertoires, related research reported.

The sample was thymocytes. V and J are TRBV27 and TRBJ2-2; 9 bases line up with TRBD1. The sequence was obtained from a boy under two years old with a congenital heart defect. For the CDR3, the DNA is TGTGCCAGCAGCTGGGGACAGGGACTGGATAGGGAGCTGTTTTTT. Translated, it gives CASSWGQGLDRELFF.